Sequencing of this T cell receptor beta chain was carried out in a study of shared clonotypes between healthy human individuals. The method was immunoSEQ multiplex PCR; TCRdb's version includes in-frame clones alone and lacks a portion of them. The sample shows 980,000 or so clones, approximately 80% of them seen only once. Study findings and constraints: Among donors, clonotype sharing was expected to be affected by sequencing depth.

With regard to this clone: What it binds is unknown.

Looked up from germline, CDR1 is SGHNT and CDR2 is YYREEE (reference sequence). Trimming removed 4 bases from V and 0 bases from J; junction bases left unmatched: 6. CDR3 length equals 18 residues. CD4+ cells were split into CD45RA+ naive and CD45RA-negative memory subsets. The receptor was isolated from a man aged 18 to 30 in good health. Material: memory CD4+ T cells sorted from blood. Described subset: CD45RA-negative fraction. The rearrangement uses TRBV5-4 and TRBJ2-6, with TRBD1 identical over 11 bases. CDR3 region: CASSPTDRGPSGANVLTF. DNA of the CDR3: TGTGCCAGCAGCCCTACGGACAGGGGGCCCTCTGGGGCCAACGTCCTGACTTTC.